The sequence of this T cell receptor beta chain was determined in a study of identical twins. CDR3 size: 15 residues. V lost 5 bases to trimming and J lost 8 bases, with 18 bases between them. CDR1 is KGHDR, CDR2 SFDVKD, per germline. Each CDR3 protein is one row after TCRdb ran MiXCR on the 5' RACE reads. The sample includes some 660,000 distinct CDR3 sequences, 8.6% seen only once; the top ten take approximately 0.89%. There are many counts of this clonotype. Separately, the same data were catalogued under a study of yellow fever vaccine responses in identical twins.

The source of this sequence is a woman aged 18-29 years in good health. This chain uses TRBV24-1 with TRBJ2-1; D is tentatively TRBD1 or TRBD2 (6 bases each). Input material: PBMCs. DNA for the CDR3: TGTGCCACCAGTGTCCCGGGGGCTTTTAAGGATGAGCAGTTCTTC. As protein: CATSVPGAFKDEQFF.